The 31 T cell receptor beta chains below were found in one sample sequenced in a study of OX40 agonist ivuxolimab in advanced cancers. Profiling relied on immunoSEQ multiplex PCR, and the TCRdb table lists in-frame clones only, not all of them. This repertoire shows tens of thousands of clones, 85% found once; its top ten account for around 3.6%. The input for sequencing was CD4+ or CD8+ T cells sorted from blood, taken in a trial of the OX40 agonist ivuxolimab. Receptors originate from an adult with an advanced solid tumor such as melanoma, head and neck, liver or kidney cancer.

The rearrangement links TRBV11-2 to TRBJ2-3, with TRBD2 matching over 14 bases. Germline assignment: CDR1 SGHAT and CDR2 FQNNGV. With V trimmed by 4 bases and J by 8 bases, 8 bases remained unmatched. The CDR3 is 16 residues long. The CDR3 bases are TGTGCCAGCAGCTGGGGACTAGCGGGAGCAACGGGTACGCAGTATTTT. Translation gives CASSWGLAGATGTQYF.

This clone was observed once. V usage is TRBV7-9 and J usage is TRBJ2-2, with 8 bases lining up with TRBD2. Looked up from germline, CDR1 is SEHNR and CDR2 is FQNEAQ (reference sequence). The CDR3 extends over 15 amino acids. V lost 3 bases and J lost 7; bases outside the gene matches: 7. The CDR3: CASSFTGTRNGELFF. Here the CDR3 DNA reads TGTGCCAGCAGCTTTACCGGGACTAGAAACGGGGAGCTGTTTTTT.

The V call is TRBV30, the J call TRBJ2-7; 9 bases map to TRBD1. The ends lost 7 bases at V and 3 bases at J; junction bases unmatched: 7. The CDR3 consists of 13 residues. Germline V gives CDR1 GTSNPN, CDR2 SVGIG (reference sequence). The CDR3 here is CASDRGGIYEQYF. The CDR3 DNA follows: TGTGCCTCGGACAGGGGAGGTATCTACGAGCAGTACTTC.

V is TRBV6-4 and J is TRBJ2-1; D is uncertain. This CDR3 is 12 amino acids long. With 4 bases removed from V and 9 bases from J, the gap between germline ends came to 10 bases. Germline V CDR1 and CDR2: MRHNA, SNTAGT. The CDR3 here is CASSASSGEQFF. The CDR3 DNA follows: TGTGCCAGCAGTGCATCGAGTGGTGAGCAGTTCTTC.

The chain joins TRBV7-9 to TRBJ2-7; D is possibly TRBD2 (5 bases). CDR1 is SEHNR, CDR2 FQNEAQ, per germline (reference sequence). V lost 3 bases and J 7 bases, leaving 10 bases between the germline ends. The CDR3 sequence is 12 residues long. CDR3 region: CASSLVLGEQYF. The DNA of the CDR3 is TGTGCCAGCAGCTTGGTACTAGGTGAGCAGTACTTC.

The rearrangement joins TRBV2 to TRBJ1-2; D is ambiguous. Germline V gives CDR1 SNHLY, CDR2 FYNNEI. With 8 bases removed from V and 0 bases from J, the gap between germline ends came to 16 bases. The CDR3 loop spans 15 amino acids. The CDR3 coding sequence is TGTGCCAGCCCTGTCAGAGGGTTGACTAACTATGGCTACACCTTC. Translated, it gives CASPVRGLTNYGYTF.

V is TRBV11-3 and J is TRBJ2-5; 10 bases map to TRBD1. Unmatched junction bases numbered 7, after V lost 5 bases and J lost 4 bases. Germline V lookup: CDR1 SGHNT, CDR2 YENEEA. The CDR3 spans 15 residues. DNA for the CDR3: TGTGCCAGCAGCCGAGCAGACAGGGGGCTAGAGACCCAGTACTTC. Protein: CASSRADRGLETQYF. Variable domain in full (rest from reference TRBV11-3 and TRBJ2-5): EAGVVQSPRYKIIEKKQPVAFWCNPISGHNTLYWYLQNLGQGPELLIRYENEEAVDDSQLPKDRFSAERLKGVDSTLKIQPAELGDSAVYLCASSRADRGLETQYFGPGTRLLVL.

This clone appeared a few times. The chain is built from TRBV19 and TRBJ1-4, with unresolved D. CDR1 and CDR2 from the germline V gene are LNHDA and SQIVND (reference sequence). The V and J ends lost 7 bases and 10 bases respectively, with 19 bases between them. The CDR3 has 14 residues. Here the CDR3 DNA reads TGTGCCAGTACCCGGACGACCGGTGCTGGAAAACTGTTTTTT. It yields the protein CASTRTTGAGKLFF.

This clone was recorded only once. The chain uses TRBV28 and TRBJ2-5, with 9 bases identical to TRBD2. The J call may be wrong; the DNA end is better matched by TRBJ2-7. The CDR3 extends over 14 amino acids. The germline V gene has CDR1 MDHEN and CDR2 SYDVKM. CDR3 region: CASSLLAGTYEQYF. The CDR3, as DNA: TGTGCCAGCAGTTTACTAGCGGGAACCTACGAGCAGTACTTC.

This clone was counted once. As DNA, the CDR3 is TGCGCCAGCAACCTAGCGCCGGCGGGCCGCGGTGAGCCCCAGCATTTT. This codes for CASNLAPAGRGEPQHF. The chain couples TRBV4-1 to TRBJ1-5; D remains ambiguous. Germline CDR1 reads MGHRA; CDR2 reads YSYEKL. Trimming shortened V by 7 bases and J by 8 bases, and 24 bases separated the two germline ends. This CDR3 is 16 amino acids long.

CDR3: CASSYFRDRDYNEQFF. CDR3 DNA: TGTGCCAGCAGTTACTTCCGGGACAGGGACTACAATGAGCAGTTCTTC. The V and J genes are TRBV6-5 and TRBJ2-1; 9 positions match TRBD1. CDR1 and CDR2 from the germline V gene are MNHEY and SVGAGI. CDR3 length: 16 residues. V lost 1 base and J lost 3; bases outside the gene matches: 4.

The chain has TRBV2 and TRBJ2-3; 13 positions match TRBD2. The CDR3 consists of 14 residues. Trimming removed 9 bases from V and 5 bases from J; junction bases left unmatched: 5. Germline V lookup: CDR1 SNHLY, CDR2 FYNNEI. CDR3 protein: CARGLAGVGDTQYF. The CDR3 DNA sequence: TGTGCCAGAGGACTAGCGGGAGTCGGAGATACGCAGTATTTT.

This chain connects TRBV7-8 to TRBJ1-4; D unclear. This CDR3 spans 15 amino acids. Trimming removed 5 bases at V and 8 bases at J, with 18 bases between. Germline assignment: CDR1 SGHVS and CDR2 FQNEAQ. As DNA, the CDR3 is TGTGCCAGCAGCCAAGGGCGCGGGGTTTCGGAAAAACTGTTTTTT. Its protein product is CASSQGRGVSEKLFF.

The rearrangement links TRBV28 to TRBJ2-1; the D call may be TRBD1 or TRBD2 (5 bases each). The germline V and J ends were trimmed by 5 bases and 0 bases, with 14 bases remaining between them. The germline V gene has CDR1 MDHEN and CDR2 SYDVKM. This CDR3 comprises 16 residues. CDR3 region: CASSTRWGSSYNEQFF. DNA for the CDR3: TGTGCCAGCAGTACCCGTTGGGGGAGCTCCTACAATGAGCAGTTCTTC.

The chain has TRBV6-6 and TRBJ2-2; 9 bases agree with TRBD2. V shed 2 bases and J 4 bases; nucleotides not matched to a gene: 5. The CDR3 covers 16 residues. Per the germline V gene, CDR1 is MNHNY and CDR2 is SVGAGI (reference sequence). CDR3 region: CASSYRPGLATGELFF. The DNA for the CDR3 is TGTGCCAGCAGTTACCGACCGGGACTAGCCACCGGGGAGCTGTTTTTT.

The chain employs TRBV4-1 and TRBJ2-7; D remains unclear. Trimming left V 3 bases short and J 4 bases short, with 10 bases between. From germline, CDR1 is MGHRA and CDR2 YSYEKL. The CDR3 covers 13 residues. The CDR3 nucleotides are TGCGCCAGCAGCCAGGGCGAATTATACGAGCAGTACTTC. It translates to CASSQGELYEQYF.

The rearrangement links TRBV18 to TRBJ2-7, with D possibly TRBD1 on 6 matching bases. CDR1 KGHSH and CDR2 LQKENI come from the germline V gene. CDR3 length: 14 residues. V was pared by 4 bases and J by 3 bases, with 13 bases between. CDR3 DNA sequence: TGTGCCAGCTCACTTGACGGACAGAGCTACGAGCAGTACTTC. Encoded protein: CASSLDGQSYEQYF.

The J gene is TRBJ1-1, the V gene TRBV21-1; TRBD1 is taken as the D call from the table, unchecked against the DNA. TRBV21-1 is described as a pseudogene. This CDR3 has 16 amino acids. In DNA form, the CDR3 reads TGTGCCAGCAGCAAAGCCCAGGGTGGAATGAACACTGAAGCTTTCTTT. Its translation is CASSKAQGGMNTEAFF.

This chain connects TRBV19 to TRBJ2-7, with D unresolved. V lost 5 bases and J lost 2, with 13 bases in between. Germline-derived CDR1 and CDR2 are LNHDA and SQIVND (reference sequence). There are 14 residues in the CDR3. The CDR3 DNA reads as TGTGCCAGTAGTCCGAGATCCAGGCCCTACGAGCAGTACTTC. This sequence encodes CASSPRSRPYEQYF.

The gene calls are TRBV7-2 and TRBJ2-7; D not certain. In germline, CDR1 is SGHTA, CDR2 FQGNSA. V lost 3 bases to trimming and J lost 3 bases, with 9 bases between them. The CDR3 consists of 13 residues. The CDR3 coding sequence is TGTGCCAGCAGCTTGGTGGGGTTCTACGAGCAGTACTTC. This translates into CASSLVGFYEQYF.

The V and J genes are TRBV2 and TRBJ2-5, with D possibly TRBD2 on 6 matching bases. CDR1 is SNHLY, CDR2 FYNNEI, per germline. This CDR3 is built from 12 residues. The ends were cut back, 4 bases at V and 4 bases at J, with 7 bases in the middle. As DNA, the CDR3 is TGTGCCAGCAGTGTGGAGGGAGAGACCCAGTACTTC. Residues: CASSVEGETQYF.

The chain links TRBV11-2 to TRBJ1-2; D perhaps matches TRBD1 (6 bases). The CDR3 is 13 amino acids. The germline CDR1 and CDR2 sequences are SGHAT and FQNNGV. V was shortened by 1 base and J by 4 bases, with 7 bases between the two germline ends. The CDR3, as DNA: TGTGCCAGCAGCTTAGGCAGGGGCTATGGCTACACCTTC. Its protein is CASSLGRGYGYTF.

The J gene is TRBJ2-7, the V gene TRBV5-4; 9 positions match TRBD1. The CDR3 has 16 residues. In germline, CDR1 is SGHNT, CDR2 YYREEE (reference sequence). V shed 4 bases, J shed 2 bases, and the junction held 10 bases outside the gene matches. This chain's CDR3 is CASSAAPGQGTYEQYF. CDR3 sequence (DNA): TGTGCCAGCAGCGCGGCACCGGGACAGGGAACCTACGAGCAGTACTTC.

The J gene is TRBJ1-6, the V gene TRBV4-1; the D gene is possibly TRBD1 (6 bases). Trimming took 5 bases from V and 10 from J, leaving 18 bases between them. In germline, CDR1 is MGHRA, CDR2 YSYEKL. This CDR3 has 15 amino acids. The CDR3 is CASSYPGRRGSPLHF. CDR3 sequence (DNA): TGCGCCAGCAGCTACCCGGGAAGGAGGGGGTCACCCCTCCACTTT.

The chain is built from TRBV18 and TRBJ2-7; 10 nucleotides match TRBD2. Trimming at V came to 3 bases and at J to 5 bases, leaving 7 bases not matched to a gene. This CDR3 comprises 15 residues. The germline V gene has CDR1 KGHSH and CDR2 LQKENI. CDR3 nucleotides: TGTGCCAGCTCACCCCCCGCTAGCGGGAGTGACGAGCAGTACTTC. Translated: CASSPPASGSDEQYF.

This sequence joins TRBV5-1 and TRBJ2-3; 12 nucleotides align to TRBD2. CDR1 is SGHRS, CDR2 YFSETQ, per germline. V lost 1 base, J lost 3 bases, and 12 bases stayed unmatched. CDR3 size: 19 residues. The CDR3: CASSLILAGGPQWTDTQYF. CDR3 bases: TGCGCCAGCAGCTTGATTCTAGCGGGAGGGCCTCAGTGGACAGATACGCAGTATTTT.

The gene calls are TRBV28 and TRBJ2-7, with D perhaps matching TRBD1 (6 bases). Germline CDR1 reads MDHEN; CDR2 reads SYDVKM. Trimming removed 3 bases from V and 0 bases from J, with 9 bases in between. CDR3 length: 14 residues. CDR3 bases: TGTGCCAGCAGTTTTGGGACAACCTCCTACGAGCAGTACTTC. Translating gives CASSFGTTSYEQYF.

The chain has TRBV28 and TRBJ2-1, with 10 bases aligning to TRBD1. The CDR3 runs to 16 residues. The V and J ends lost 6 bases and 7 bases, in that order; junction bases with no gene match: 12. Germline V gene data show CDR1 as MDHEN and CDR2 as SYDVKM. The CDR3 DNA reads as TGTGCCAGCAGCCCACCGGGGACAGGGGTGGGTAATGAGCAGTTCTTC. It encodes CASSPPGTGVGNEQFF. Full variable domain (outside the CDR3, taken from reference TRBV28 and TRBJ2-1): DVKVTQSSRYLVKRTGEKVFLECVQDMDHENMFWYRQDPGLGLRLIYFSYDVKMKEKGDIPEGYSVSREKKERFSLILESASTNQTSMYLCASSPPGTGVGNEQFFGPGTRLTVL.

The J gene is TRBJ2-7, the V gene TRBV28, with 7 bases fitting TRBD1. The CDR3 sequence is 15 residues long. With 5 bases clipped from V and 0 bases from J, the junction kept 7 bases outside the gene matches. CDR1 is MDHEN, CDR2 SYDVKM, per germline. CDR3 nucleotide sequence: TGTGCCAGCAGTCCATTGACAGGGCTCTCCTACGAGCAGTACTTC. This codes for CASSPLTGLSYEQYF.

Here the CDR3 reads CASSQDSGGGPEQYF. CDR3 bases: TGCGCCAGCAGCCAAGATAGTGGGGGAGGCCCAGAGCAGTATTTT. J is TRBJ2-3 and V is TRBV4-3; a weak D match, TRBD2 (6 bases). CDR1 LGHNA and CDR2 YSLEER come from the germline V gene. The CDR3 runs 15 residues. Trimming shortened V by 0 bases and J by 11 bases, and 18 bases separated the two germline ends.

The chain combines TRBV4-1 with TRBJ2-1, with 8 bases aligning to TRBD2. The germline CDR1 and CDR2 sequences are MGHRA and YSYEKL. Trimming at V came to 1 base and at J to 9 bases, leaving 17 bases not matched to a gene. This CDR3 contains 18 residues. The CDR3 bases are TGCGCCAGCAGCCAAGCTGCCGGGAGGGGGATGTCAAGGAGTGAGCAGTTCTTC. Its protein is CASSQAAGRGMSRSEQFF.